Listed here are 2 T cell receptor beta chains from one sample, sequenced in a study of blood T cell repertoires in COVID-19. Sequencing used immunoSEQ multiplex PCR; TCRdb keeps in-frame clones, though not all of them. The sample has approximately 300,000 clones; approximately 89% are singletons. The sequencing sample was made of PBMCs or T cells enriched from blood (not recorded which). All receptors come from a woman between 18 and 29 years old who had recovered from COVID-19.

This chain uses TRBV15 with TRBJ2-1; D is uncertain. With 2 bases removed from V and 7 bases from J, the gap between germline ends came to 15 bases. The CDR3 has 15 residues. Germline lookup yields CDR1 LNHNV and CDR2 YYDKDF (reference sequence). The chain's CDR3 is CATSRPGSSFNEQFF. The CDR3 DNA reads as TGTGCCACCAGCAGACCCGGTTCGAGTTTTAATGAGCAGTTCTTC.

The chain employs TRBV15 and TRBJ2-7; 8 nucleotides align to TRBD1. Germline-derived CDR1 and CDR2 are LNHNV and YYDKDF (reference sequence). This CDR3 is 14 amino acids long. Losses at the gene ends were 5 bases for V and 3 bases for J; bases not matched to a gene: 6. CDR3 amino acids: CATSLQTGVYEQYF. The CDR3 DNA reads TGTGCCACCAGCCTCCAGACAGGGGTCTACGAGCAGTACTTC.